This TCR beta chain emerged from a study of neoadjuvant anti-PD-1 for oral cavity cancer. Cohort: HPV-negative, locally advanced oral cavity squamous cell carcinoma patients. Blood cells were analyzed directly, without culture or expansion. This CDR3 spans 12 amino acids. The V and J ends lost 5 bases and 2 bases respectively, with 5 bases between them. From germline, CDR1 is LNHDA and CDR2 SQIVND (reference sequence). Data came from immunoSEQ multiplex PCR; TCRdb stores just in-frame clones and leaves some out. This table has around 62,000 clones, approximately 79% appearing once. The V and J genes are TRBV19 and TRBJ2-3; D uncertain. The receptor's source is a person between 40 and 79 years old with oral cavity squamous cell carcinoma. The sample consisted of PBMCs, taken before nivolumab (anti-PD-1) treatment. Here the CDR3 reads CASSANTDTQYF. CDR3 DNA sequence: TGTGCCAGTAGTGCAAACACAGATACGCAGTATTTT.